This is a list of T cell receptor beta chains from one sample in a study of blood T cell repertoires in COVID-19. This table comes from immunoSEQ multiplex PCR, and its TCRdb copy is limited to in-frame clones, with some not included. The sample holds around 230,000 clones; 83% are singletons and the top ten take 2% to 3%. Sequencing was done on a sample of peripheral blood. The receptors come from a woman aged 40 to 50 with active or convalescent COVID-19. Each CDR3 is given with its conserved first and last residue. Each record gives: D gene, clone size, V gene, J gene, CDR3 DNA, CDR3 protein. A D gene is named only where the DNA matches it firmly. Clone sizes are given selectively: once, few, many, or a class where the clone is expanded.

D: .; size: .; V: TRBV6-5; J: TRBJ1-5; DNA: TGTGCCAGCAGTTATTCTGGGAGGGGGGATCAGCCCCAGCATTTT; CDR3: CASSYSGRGDQPQHF
D: .; size: .; V: TRBV30; J: TRBJ1-1; DNA: TGTGCCTGGAGTTCCGACAGGTTTTTGGGGAACACTGAAGCTTTCTTT; CDR3: CAWSSDRFLGNTEAFF
D: .; size: .; V: TRBV25-1; J: TRBJ1-2; DNA: TGTGCCAGCAGTTTGGGGGGGCCCAACTATGGCTACACCTTC; CDR3: CASSLGGPNYGYTF
D: TRBD1; size: .; V: TRBV7-9; J: TRBJ2-5; DNA: TGTGCCAGCAGCTCAGGGGCAGGGGGTCAGGAGACCCAGTACTTC; CDR3: CASSSGAGGQETQYF
D: .; size: .; V: TRBV4-3; J: TRBJ2-7; DNA: TGCGCCAGCAGCCAAGATTGGGGGCCCCAGACGGGCTACGAGCAGTACTTC; CDR3: CASSQDWGPQTGYEQYF
D: TRBD1; size: .; V: TRBV9; J: TRBJ1-2; DNA: TGTGCCAGCAATAAGGGAGGCCGAGACAGGGCTGGCTACACCTTC; CDR3: CASNKGGRDRAGYTF
D: TRBD1; size: few; V: TRBV14; J: TRBJ1-1; DNA: TGTGCCAGCAGCCAAGTTGCAGGGGGGAGCACTGAAGCTTTCTTT; CDR3: CASSQVAGGSTEAFF
D: TRBD1; size: .; V: TRBV5-4; J: TRBJ2-1; DNA: TGTGCCAGCAGCTTGGGGGGACAGGGCAATGAGCAGTTCTTC; CDR3: CASSLGGQGNEQFF
D: TRBD2; size: .; V: TRBV19; J: TRBJ2-2; DNA: TGTGCCTCTAACTCGGGTAGCGGGAGGATTGGCGGGGAGCTGTTTTTT; CDR3: CASNSGSGRIGGELFF
D: .; size: .; V: TRBV28; J: TRBJ1-5; DNA: TGTGCCAGCAGTTTATACTCGGGGTTCAATCAGCCCCAGCATTTT; CDR3: CASSLYSGFNQPQHF
D: .; size: .; V: TRBV11-3; J: TRBJ1-1; DNA: TGTGCCAGCAGCGAAGACAGAAACACTGAAGCTTTCTTT; CDR3: CASSEDRNTEAFF
D: .; size: few; V: TRBV12-2; J: TRBJ1-6; DNA: TGTGCAAGTCCCCCACCGGGAAATAATTCACCCCTCCACTTT; CDR3: CASPPPGNNSPLHF
D: .; size: few; V: TRBV28; J: TRBJ2-5; DNA: TGTGCCAGCAGTGTCCCCCGGGGGCAAGAGACCCAGTACTTC; CDR3: CASSVPRGQETQYF
D: .; size: .; V: TRBV30; J: TRBJ1-2; DNA: TGTGCCTGGGGATTACAGGGAAAGGTCTATGGCTACACCTTC; CDR3: CAWGLQGKVYGYTF
D: .; size: .; V: TRBV24-1; J: TRBJ1-4; DNA: TGTGCCACCAGTGATTCCTCAGGGGCAACTAATGAAAAACTGTTTTTT; CDR3: CATSDSSGATNEKLFF
D: TRBD1; size: .; V: TRBV15; J: TRBJ1-5; DNA: TGTGCCACCAGCAGAGAAGGGGGCCGCAATCAGCCCCAGCATTTT; CDR3: CATSREGGRNQPQHF
D: .; size: once; V: TRBV9; J: TRBJ1-5; DNA: TGTGCCAGCAGCGTAGATAGCTACGACAATCAGCCCCAGCATTTT; CDR3: CASSVDSYDNQPQHF
D: .; size: once; V: TRBV7-2; J: TRBJ1-2; DNA: TGTGCCAGCAGTCCACAGCCTCCTGCGTCCTATGGCTACACCTTC; CDR3: CASSPQPPASYGYTF
D: .; size: .; V: TRBV19; J: TRBJ2-5; DNA: TGTGCCAGTATCGGAGAGACCCAGTACTTC; CDR3: CASIGETQYF
D: .; size: few; V: TRBV7-2; J: TRBJ2-1; DNA: TGTGCCAGCAGCTTCGACAGCTCCTACAATGAGCAGTTCTTC; CDR3: CASSFDSSYNEQFF
D: TRBD2; size: .; V: TRBV7-2; J: TRBJ2-3; DNA: TGTGCCAGCAGCACCTTAGCGGGGGGGTTCGCAGATACGCAGTATTTT; CDR3: CASSTLAGGFADTQYF
D: TRBD1; size: .; V: TRBV7-9; J: TRBJ1-2; DNA: TGTGCCAGCAGCTTAACTGGGGACAGTAGAACCTATGGCTACACCTTC; CDR3: CASSLTGDSRTYGYTF
D: .; size: .; V: TRBV7-8; J: TRBJ1-5; DNA: TGTGCCAGCATCCCACATTATAGCAATCAGCCCCAGCATTTT; CDR3: CASIPHYSNQPQHF
D: .; size: .; V: TRBV28; J: TRBJ1-2; DNA: TGTGCCAGCAGCCCCGGGGGCTATGGCTACACCTTC; CDR3: CASSPGGYGYTF
D: .; size: .; V: TRBV7-3; J: TRBJ2-7; DNA: TGTGCCAGCAGCTTCAACAGGGAAAGCTACGAGCAGTACTTC; CDR3: CASSFNRESYEQYF
D: TRBD1; size: .; V: TRBV6-6; J: TRBJ1-1; DNA: TGTGCCAGCAGTTTACAACAGGGGATGAACACTGAAGCTTTCTTT; CDR3: CASSLQQGMNTEAFF
D: .; size: .; V: TRBV30; J: TRBJ1-2; DNA: TGTGCCTGGACGCCAGGAGGGGTCTATGGCTACACCTTC; CDR3: CAWTPGGVYGYTF
D: .; size: .; V: TRBV25-1; J: TRBJ2-4; DNA: TGTGCCAGTGGACAGTCGACGGGGCCCAAAAACATTCAGTACTTC; CDR3: CASGQSTGPKNIQYF
D: TRBD2; size: .; V: TRBV6-4; J: TRBJ2-3; DNA: TGTGCCAGCAGTGACTCTCCTAGCGGAAACACAGATACGCAGTATTTT; CDR3: CASSDSPSGNTDTQYF
D: TRBD1; size: .; V: TRBV7-6; J: TRBJ2-7; DNA: TGTGCCAGCAGCCCACAGGGGCGGGTAAACTCCTACGAGCAGTACTTC; CDR3: CASSPQGRVNSYEQYF
D: TRBD1; size: once; V: TRBV16; J: TRBJ1-4; DNA: TGTGCCAGCAGCCAAATGGGACAGTCTAATGAAAAACTGTTTTTT; CDR3: CASSQMGQSNEKLFF
D: TRBD1; size: .; V: TRBV28; J: TRBJ1-2; DNA: TGTGCCAGCAGATTGGGACAGGGGAACTATGGCTACACCTTC; CDR3: CASRLGQGNYGYTF
D: .; size: once; V: TRBV5-1; J: TRBJ2-7; DNA: TGCGCCAGCAGCTGGGCGGACAGTTACTACGAGCAGTACTTC; CDR3: CASSWADSYYEQYF
D: TRBD1; size: .; V: TRBV28; J: TRBJ1-6; DNA: TGTGCCAGCAGAAACGGACAGGGAGGGTCACCCCTCCACTTT; CDR3: CASRNGQGGSPLHF
D: .; size: .; V: TRBV2; J: TRBJ2-5; DNA: TGTGCCAGCATGAGTCGCGCTGAGACCCAGTACTTC; CDR3: CASMSRAETQYF
D: TRBD1; size: .; V: TRBV28; J: TRBJ1-3; DNA: TGTGCCAGCAGTTTCCTCCGCTACAGGGGGCATGGTGGAAACACCATATATTTT; CDR3: CASSFLRYRGHGGNTIYF
D: .; size: .; V: TRBV21-1; J: TRBJ1-4; DNA: TGTGCCAGCAGCAGGGGGCTTGAAAAACTGTTTTTT; CDR3: CASSRGLEKLFF
D: .; size: .; V: TRBV11-3; J: TRBJ1-2; DNA: TGTGCCAGCAGCAAAGGCCCAAGCGGAGGCTACACCTTC; CDR3: CASSKGPSGGYTF
D: TRBD1; size: .; V: TRBV6-5; J: TRBJ1-5; DNA: TGTGCCAGCAGTTACTCGGGACAGAATAATCAGCCCCAGCATTTT; CDR3: CASSYSGQNNQPQHF
D: TRBD1; size: .; V: TRBV27; J: TRBJ1-1; DNA: TGTGCCAGCAGGGGACAGGAGAACACTGAAGCTTTCTTT; CDR3: CASRGQENTEAFF
D: .; size: .; V: TRBV19; J: TRBJ2-5; DNA: TGTGCCAGTAGGAACAGTGGGGAGACCCAGTACTTC; CDR3: CASRNSGETQYF
D: TRBD2; size: .; V: TRBV19; J: TRBJ2-5; DNA: TGTGCCAGTAGTATTTCAGCGGGAGGCCCCCAAGAGACCCAGTACTTC; CDR3: CASSISAGGPQETQYF
D: TRBD1; size: .; V: TRBV25-1; J: TRBJ2-1; DNA: TGTGCCAGCAGTACCCCCGGACAGGGGTCCAATGAGCAGTTCTTC; CDR3: CASSTPGQGSNEQFF
D: .; size: .; V: TRBV24-1; J: TRBJ1-2; DNA: TGTGCCACCGAGAACTACGGAAGCTACACCTTC; CDR3: CATENYGSYTF
D: TRBD2; size: .; V: TRBV10-3; J: TRBJ2-3; DNA: TGTGCCATCAGTGAGACTAGCGGGAGTGCAGATACGCAGTATTTT; CDR3: CAISETSGSADTQYF
D: TRBD2; size: .; V: TRBV9; J: TRBJ2-1; DNA: TGTGCCAGCAGCGTCCGAAGCGGGGGGGCGGCTGAGCAGTTCTTC; CDR3: CASSVRSGGAAEQFF